This T cell receptor beta chain was identified in a study of blood T cell repertoires in COVID-19 (TCRdb year 2020). A note on the overall study: Collaborator samples came from the United States, Italy and Spain and covered acute and convalescent phases of COVID-19. Samples were obtained from the ongoing ImmuneRACE study (first 160 participants) and from approximately 1,200 subjects provided by 6 global collaborators. The material from the prospective study consisted of cDNA or gDNA derived from T cells, B-cell-depleted T cells, or PBMCs. The repertoires were released in a freely available public database meant as a resource for research on the immune response to SARS-CoV-2. Where available, HLA class I and class II types were obtained from metadata supplied by the sample provider rather than from assay-based typing. Nearly every sample came with metadata listing a de-identified subject ID, COVID-19 status, age in years and sex. The dataset comprised deeply sampled blood TCRbeta repertoires from subjects exposed to, actively infected with, or recovered from COVID-19.

Summary of the overall study and its limitations: The quantity of clinical and demographic metadata differed by source and by participant and was supplied without curation.

TCRbeta CDR3 regions were amplified from genomic DNA using the immunoSEQ Assay, a bias-controlled multiplex PCR. Processing in the source paper ran as follows. The number of nucleated cells in each sample was estimated from the amplification of reference gene primers within the assay. To quantify the absolute abundance of each unique TCRbeta CDR3 rearrangement, sequence reads were collapsed and filtered. For each sample, productive Simpson clonality was calculated as the square root of Simpson's diversity index across productive rearrangements. In TCRdb, the immuneACCESS table is reduced to in-frame sequences with V and J assigned. These tables do not hold every clone; where another copy was compared, an unresolved V gene accounts for under half, and the others remain unexplained. V and J calls and clone size are those listed in that table; D and trimming were worked out from the DNA. The sample table lists roughly 170,000 clones, 81% of them with a count of one. About 5% of the sample lies in the top ten.

Participants in the prospective study were enrolled through a virtual design, were aged about 18 to 90 years, and lived in 24 United States geographic areas. Cohort assignment in the prospective study relied on participant-reported clinical history from a screening survey and a study questionnaire. In the prospective study, whole blood, serum and a nasopharyngeal or oropharyngeal swab were collected from each participant by mobile phlebotomists. Additional blood draws and questionnaires over a 2-month period could optionally be provided by prospective study participants. Before DNA extraction, blood samples from the prospective study were shipped at room temperature or frozen. Concerning this clone itself: Its recognized antigen is unknown. Base quality data are lacking; no much larger clone is found one base away.

The sequence was obtained from a woman between 35 and 50 years old with acute COVID-19. Sequencing input: PBMCs or T cells enriched from blood (not recorded which).

The CDR3 sequence is CASGDSVLETQYF. The DNA sequence is TGTGCCAGCGGGGACAGCGTCTTAGAGACCCAGTACTTC. The chain was built from TRBV2 and TRBJ2-5; 7 bases in the junction line up with TRBD1. The CDR3 contains 13 residues, cysteine and phenylalanine counted. Only CDR3 DNA remains: 39 bases, in frame from the first base. For CDR1 and CDR2, the germline V gene lists SNHLY and FYNNEI. For this chain, trimming is 8 bases at the V end and 4 bases at the J end, and the number of junction bases without a gene match is 7.